The 26 T cell receptor beta chains below all came from one sample that was sequenced in a study of circulating CD8 cells and anti-PD-1 response in melanoma. Sorting of live CD3+CD8+TCRalphabeta+ cells by PD-1 and/or TIGIT gave four subsets. The QIAseq Immune Repertoire TCR panel built the libraries from roughly 15 ng of total RNA. Using its own MiXCR run on the reads, TCRdb lists one record per CDR3 protein. The sample lists thousands of distinct CDR3 sequences; 6% to 7% were seen once. The specimen was CD8+ T cells from PBMCs, collected at baseline or after one month of anti-PD-1 therapy (not recorded which). These receptors were collected from a human donor with melanoma.

As for this clonotype: A much larger clonotype is one base distant, so this may be a read error. The conserved closing phenylalanine or tryptophan is absent in this CDR3, likely reflecting a read error. The chain recombines TRBV28 with TRBJ1-1, with 7 bases lining up with TRBD1. Germline CDR1 and CDR2: MDHEN and SYDVKM. J was trimmed by 0 bases and V by 11 bases; bases with no gene match: 6. The CDR3 runs to 13 residues. The CDR3 spells CAARDRLNTEAFL. CDR3 nucleotide sequence: TGTGCCGCCCGGGACAGATTGAACACTGAAGCTTTCCTT.

By sample share, this clonotype is medium-sized. CDR3 sequence reads: CASRLGGSDTQYF. CDR3 DNA sequence: TGTGCCAGCAGACTGGGGGGTTCAGATACGCAGTATTTT. The chain joins TRBV27 to TRBJ2-3, with a weak D call TRBD2 (6 bases). This CDR3 contains 13 residues. Germline lookup yields CDR1 MNHEY and CDR2 SMNVEV (reference sequence). Trimming shortened V by 6 bases and J by 4 bases, and 11 bases separated the two germline ends.

By sample share, this clonotype is large. The chain uses TRBV20-1 and TRBJ2-1, with D perhaps matching TRBD2 (7 bases). Germline values: CDR1 DFQATT, CDR2 SNEGSKA (reference sequence). The CDR3 spans 15 residues. V lost 4 bases to trimming and J lost 8 bases, with 21 bases between them. The CDR3 protein is CSATAKGGGYDEQFF. In DNA, the CDR3 is TGCAGTGCTACTGCTAAGGGGGGAGGGTACGATGAGCAGTTCTTC.

As concerns this clonotype: A much larger clone differs by one base, so this may be a read error. V gene TRBV27 combines with J gene TRBJ1-2, with D tentatively TRBD1 (6 bases). This CDR3 comprises 16 residues. Germline CDR1 is MNHEY and CDR2 is SMNVEV (reference sequence). The V end lost 4 bases, the J end lost 2 bases, and 17 bases lay between the germline ends. CDR3 region: CASSSAGGQINYGYTF. Written as DNA, the CDR3 is TGTGCCAGCAGTTCCGCCGGTGGACAGATAAACTATGGCTACACCTTC.

This clonotype was counted between two and nine times. J is TRBJ2-3 and V is TRBV19, with no clear D. V gave up 5 bases and J gave up 0 bases, with 9 bases separating them. This CDR3 contains 14 residues. CDR1 LNHDA and CDR2 SQIVND come from the germline V gene (reference sequence). As DNA, the CDR3 is TGTGCCAGTAGTGTTCTGCTTAGCACAGATACGCAGTATTTT. The encoded protein is CASSVLLSTDTQYF.

The gene calls are TRBV20-1 and TRBJ2-1; 8 nucleotides match TRBD1. J gave up 4 bases and V 0 bases, and 2 bases lay outside the gene matches. CDR3 length equals 14 residues. Germline loops: CDR1 DFQATT, CDR2 SNEGSKA (reference sequence). The CDR3 DNA sequence: TGCAGTGCTAGAGACCGACAGGGGTACAATGAGCAGTTCTTC. Translated, it gives CSARDRQGYNEQFF.

This clonotype is medium-sized. The V call is TRBV5-4, the J call TRBJ2-7; the match to TRBD2 covers 11 bases. Looked up from germline, CDR1 is SGHNT and CDR2 is YYREEE (reference sequence). CDR3 length equals 15 residues. V trimming: 4 bases; J trimming: 7 bases; junction bases outside the gene matches: 10. CDR3 coding DNA: TGTGCCAGCAGCACCCTAACTAGCGGGGGAACGGAGCAGTACTTC. Translating gives CASSTLTSGGTEQYF.

By sample share, this clonotype is medium-sized. This sequence joins TRBV27 and TRBJ2-3; D possibly corresponds to TRBD1 (5 bases). Trimming left V 3 bases short and J 3 bases short, with 10 bases between. This CDR3 spans 14 amino acids. Germline CDR1 MNHEY, CDR2 SMNVEV (reference sequence). The CDR3 loop is CASSFAPGTDTQYF. In nucleotides, the CDR3 is TGTGCCAGCAGTTTTGCCCCAGGGACAGATACGCAGTATTTT.

This clonotype is large (0.1 to 1%). This chain uses TRBV5-5 with TRBJ1-1, with D maybe TRBD1 (5 bases). Germline V gene lookup returns CDR1 SGHKS and CDR2 YYEKEE (reference sequence). Trimming stripped 3 bases from V and 3 bases from J, with 9 bases between. The CDR3 contains 13 residues. CDR3: CASSWGSYTEAFF. In DNA, the CDR3 is TGTGCCAGCAGCTGGGGGTCTTACACTGAAGCTTTCTTT.

This clonotype counts as medium-sized (0.01 to 0.1%). V usage is TRBV11-2 and J usage is TRBJ2-2; tentatively, D is TRBD1 or TRBD2 (5 bases each). This CDR3 comprises 14 residues. The V gene's germline CDR1 is SGHAT and CDR2 FQNNGV. V lost 5 bases and J lost 6, with 13 bases in between. The CDR3 spells CASSPGTTAGELFF. The CDR3 DNA reads TGTGCCAGCAGCCCTGGGACCACAGCCGGGGAGCTGTTTTTT.

This clonotype counts as medium-sized (0.01 to 0.1%). The gene calls are TRBV24-1 and TRBJ1-2; the D is unclear. CDR3 length equals 13 residues. V was trimmed by 1 base and J by 3 bases, leaving 5 bases between them. Germline V gene data show CDR1 as KGHDR and CDR2 as SFDVKD. The CDR3 DNA follows: TGTGCCACCAGTGATTTTACAGACTATGGCTACACCTTC. Translated: CATSDFTDYGYTF.

In this sample, this clonotype turned up a few times. This chain joins TRBV30 and TRBJ2-7, with D perhaps TRBD2 (5 bases). With 6 bases removed from V and 3 bases from J, the gap between germline ends came to 12 bases. CDR1 is GTSNPN and CDR2 is SVGIG in the germline V gene (reference sequence). CDR3 length: 12 amino acids. Here the CDR3 DNA reads TGTGCCTGCGGGATAGGGAGCTACGAGCAGTACTTC. Encoded protein: CACGIGSYEQYF.

This clonotype is labeled medium-sized. One end of the junction fails to match germline, which may point to a read error. The V gene is TRBV7-2, the J gene TRBJ1-6, with D tentatively TRBD1 (5 bases). The CDR3 contains 14 residues. Germline CDR1 reads SGHTA; CDR2 reads FQGNSA. CDR3 coding DNA: TGTGCCAGCAGCTTAGATCCGGGTTGGACACCTCTCCACTTT. Its protein product is CASSLDPGWTPLHF.

By share of the sample, this clonotype is medium-sized. CDR3 DNA: TGTGCCAGCAGAGCAGGGATATCCTACGAGCAGTACTTC. Its protein product is CASRAGISYEQYF. V is TRBV27 and J is TRBJ2-7, with D possibly TRBD1 on 5 matching bases. The CDR3 spans 13 residues. V lost 6 bases and J 1 base, leaving 10 bases between the germline ends. Germline V gene lookup returns CDR1 MNHEY and CDR2 SMNVEV (reference sequence).

This clonotype is labeled as medium-sized. The chain joins TRBV28 to TRBJ2-5, with D tentatively TRBD2 (6 bases). This CDR3 is built from 15 residues. The germline V and J ends were trimmed by 3 bases and 5 bases, with 16 bases remaining between them. Germline CDR1 MDHEN, CDR2 SYDVKM. In DNA, the CDR3 is TGTGCCAGCAGTTTGCGGGGTGGTCGGTGGGAGACCCAGTACTTC. It is translated as CASSLRGGRWETQYF.

This clonotype was seen a handful of times. V gene TRBV19 combines with J gene TRBJ2-7; D gene ambiguous. This CDR3 comprises 11 residues. The germline CDR1 and CDR2 sequences are LNHDA and SQIVND (reference sequence). Trimming left V 5 bases short and J 0 bases short, with 2 bases between. The CDR3 DNA reads TGTGCCAGTAGTGCCTCCTACGAGCAGTACTTC. It is translated as CASSASYEQYF.

Judged by abundance, this clonotype is medium-sized (0.01 to 0.1%). V and J are TRBV19 and TRBJ2-7; TRBD1 matches 8 bases. Unmatched junction bases numbered 3, after V lost 2 bases and J lost 6 bases. CDR1 is LNHDA and CDR2 is SQIVND in the germline V gene (reference sequence). The CDR3 consists of 13 residues. The CDR3, as DNA: TGTGCCAGTAGTATACAGGGGGCTAGCGAGCAGTACTTC. This translates into CASSIQGASEQYF.

By sample share, this clonotype is medium-sized. This rearrangement joins TRBV27 to TRBJ2-7, with TRBD1 as a possible D gene (6 bases). Germline lookup yields CDR1 MNHEY and CDR2 SMNVEV (reference sequence). This CDR3 has 14 residues. Trimming left V 6 bases short and J 7 bases short, with 19 bases between. CDR3 amino acids: CASRPTGTPIEQYF. CDR3 bases: TGTGCCAGCAGGCCAACCGGGACACCGATAGAGCAGTACTTC.

This clonotype is deemed medium-sized. The genes are TRBV5-4 and TRBJ1-2, with D hard to call. The CDR3 is made up of 14 amino acids. The germline V gene encodes CDR1 SGHNT and CDR2 YYREEE (reference sequence). Between the trimmed V and J ends, which lost 0 bases and 3 bases, there was a span of 9 bases. The CDR3: CASSLAGEYYGYTF. In DNA, the CDR3 is TGTGCCAGCAGCTTGGCTGGCGAGTACTATGGCTACACCTTC.

This clonotype is termed large (0.1 to 1%). J is TRBJ2-7 and V is TRBV19, with a weak D call TRBD1 (6 bases). Germline V gene data show CDR1 as LNHDA and CDR2 as SQIVND (reference sequence). The CDR3 is 13 residues long. V lost 7 bases and J lost 5, with 15 bases in between. CDR3 bases: TGTGCCAGTAAACCCGACAGGATGAACGAGCAGTACTTC. The encoded protein is CASKPDRMNEQYF.

This clonotype was seen a handful of times. A read error may explain this, as a much larger clone is one base away. This rearrangement joins TRBV19 to TRBJ2-7; D is possibly TRBD2 (5 bases). The CDR3 has 13 amino acids. The V and J ends lost 10 bases and 3 bases respectively, with 16 bases between them. Germline CDR1 is LNHDA and CDR2 is SQIVND (reference sequence). CDR3 amino acids: CATGFRESYEQYF. The CDR3 DNA reads as TGTGCCACCGGCTTTAGGGAGAGCTACGAGCAGTACTTC.

This clonotype was counted a few times. This may be a read error, as it is one base from a much larger clone. V and J are TRBV5-4 and TRBJ2-2; D is perhaps TRBD2 (6 bases). Trimming removed 4 bases at V and 5 bases at J, with 15 bases between. This CDR3 has 15 amino acids. The V gene's germline CDR1 is SGHNT and CDR2 YYREEE (reference sequence). In nucleotides, the CDR3 is TGTGCCAGCAGCCCCGGGGCAGGGAGGACCGGGGAGCTGTTTTTT. Amino acid sequence: CASSPGAGRTGELFF.

By sample share, this clonotype is large (0.1 to 1%). J is TRBJ2-6 and V is TRBV6-5, with D hard to call. The CDR3 totals 14 residues. V shed 6 bases and J shed 0 bases, with 6 bases lying between them. CDR1 and CDR2 (germline): MNHEY, SVGAGI. CDR3 nucleotides: TGTGCCAGCAGCTATAGCTCTGGGGCCAACGTCCTGACTTTC. Translating it yields CASSYSSGANVLTF.

Notes on this clonotype: A read error is likely here: a far larger clone is one base away. The J gene is TRBJ2-7, the V gene TRBV5-4; maybe TRBD2 (7 bases). This CDR3 region has 13 residues. V was clipped by 1 base and J by 7 bases, with 12 bases between them. Germline V gives CDR1 SGHNT, CDR2 YYREEE (reference sequence). CDR3 sequence: CASSLRGASEQYF. CDR3 bases: TGTGCCAGCAGCTTGCGGGGGGCTAGTGAGCAGTACTTC.

Relative to its sample, this clonotype is medium-sized. The V gene is TRBV2, the J gene TRBJ1-1; 7 nucleotides line up with TRBD1. This CDR3 is built from 15 residues. V shed 6 bases and J 1 base; nucleotides not matched to a gene: 8. CDR1 SNHLY and CDR2 FYNNEI come from the germline V gene. The CDR3 DNA is TGTGCCAGCAGCAGATACAGGGGCAGGAACACTGAAGCTTTCTTT. Its protein is CASSRYRGRNTEAFF.

This clonotype is categorized as medium-sized. This chain connects TRBV5-6 to TRBJ2-3; 8 bases agree with TRBD1. With V trimmed by 3 bases and J by 3 bases, 24 bases remained unmatched. This CDR3 comprises 21 residues. The germline V gene encodes CDR1 SGHDT and CDR2 YYEEEE. The CDR3 spells CASSSVGTGTGFHTRTDTQYF. In nucleotides, the CDR3 is TGTGCCAGCAGCTCGGTGGGGACTGGGACAGGCTTTCACACCCGAACAGATACGCAGTATTTT.